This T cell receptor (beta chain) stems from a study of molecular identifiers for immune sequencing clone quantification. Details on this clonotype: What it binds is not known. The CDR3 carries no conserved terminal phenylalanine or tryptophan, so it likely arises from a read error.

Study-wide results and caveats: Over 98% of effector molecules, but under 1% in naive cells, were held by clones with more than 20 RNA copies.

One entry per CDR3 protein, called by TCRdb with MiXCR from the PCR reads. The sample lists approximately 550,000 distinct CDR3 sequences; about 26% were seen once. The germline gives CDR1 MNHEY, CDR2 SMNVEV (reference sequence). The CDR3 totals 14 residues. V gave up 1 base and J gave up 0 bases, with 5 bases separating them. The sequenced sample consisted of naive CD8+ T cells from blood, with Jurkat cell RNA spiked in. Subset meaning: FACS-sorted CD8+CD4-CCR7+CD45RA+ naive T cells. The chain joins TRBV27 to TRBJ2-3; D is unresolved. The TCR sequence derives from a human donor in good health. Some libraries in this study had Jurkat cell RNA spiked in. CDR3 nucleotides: TGTGCCAGCAGTTTATACGGCAGCACAGATACGCAGTATTCT. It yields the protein CASSLYGSTDTQYS.